The 27 T cell receptor beta chains in this list originate from one sample, sequenced in a study of shared clonotypes between healthy human individuals. The table came from immunoSEQ multiplex PCR; TCRdb's copy has only in-frame clones and leaves some out. Of about 490,000 clones listed, roughly 85% were seen once; the top ten hold around 12%. The sample was PBMCs. These receptors originate from a woman aged 40 to 50 in good health. Some clones in this sample may be carry-over from other donors' samples.

The V gene is TRBV1, the J gene TRBJ1-3. TRBV1 is assigned pseudogene status. The CDR3 is made up of 14 amino acids. The CDR3 DNA reads TGCACCAGCCGGGGCTCCCTTTCTGGAAACACCATATATTTT. Translation gives CTSRGSLSGNTIYF.

The chain combines TRBV21-1 with TRBJ1-5; TRBD1 was called by the table and not checked on the DNA. TRBV21-1 is assigned pseudogene status. The CDR3 sequence is 15 residues long. The CDR3 is CANPRQGSSNQPQHF. CDR3 DNA: TGTGCCAACCCTAGACAGGGGTCGAGCAATCAGCCCCAGCATTTT.

The V call is TRBV18, the J call TRBJ1-1, with TRBD1 matching 9 bases. V lost 3 bases, J lost 10 bases, and 6 bases stayed unmatched. The CDR3 has 13 residues. Germline CDR1 KGHSH, CDR2 LQKENI. CDR3 protein: CASSPWTGEGAFF. The CDR3 DNA sequence: TGTGCCAGCTCACCCTGGACAGGGGAGGGAGCTTTCTTT.

The genes are TRBV5-1 and TRBJ2-7; perhaps D is TRBD1 or TRBD2 (5 bases each). The V and J ends lost 0 bases and 2 bases respectively, with 12 bases between them. Germline assignment: CDR1 SGHRS and CDR2 YFSETQ. The CDR3 extends over 15 amino acids. DNA of the CDR3: TGCGCCAGCAGCTTGGGGGGGACGTTAACCTACGAGCAGTACTTC. As protein: CASSLGGTLTYEQYF.

This clone was observed once. The chain couples TRBV7-3 to TRBJ1-1; no firm D call. Germline lookup yields CDR1 SGHTA and CDR2 FQGTGA. This CDR3 comprises 14 residues. V shed 5 bases and J shed 3 bases, with 13 bases lying between them. CDR3 loop: CASSPHGLDTEAFF. The CDR3 DNA reads as TGTGCCAGCAGCCCCCACGGGCTAGACACTGAAGCTTTCTTT.

This clone was counted a few times. J is TRBJ1-4 and V is TRBV28; 9 bases align to TRBD1. CDR1 and CDR2 from the germline V gene are MDHEN and SYDVKM. V shed 7 bases and J 10 bases; nucleotides not matched to a gene: 13. The CDR3 runs 15 residues. CDR3 in DNA: TGTGCCAGCACCCCCGGGAACAGGGGGCTAGGAAAACTGTTTTTT. Translating it yields CASTPGNRGLGKLFF.

Note on this clone: Other DNA sequences in the same sample also yield this CDR3. V usage is TRBV7-9 and J usage is TRBJ2-7; D gene ambiguous. V was trimmed by 2 bases and J by 1 base, leaving 9 bases between them. The CDR3 is 14 amino acids. Germline V CDR1 and CDR2: SEHNR, FQNEAQ (reference sequence). The CDR3 loop is CASSLTGTSYEQYF. CDR3 coding DNA: TGTGCCAGCAGCTTAACGGGTACATCCTACGAGCAGTACTTC.

This rearrangement joins TRBV19 to TRBJ1-2; D is possibly TRBD1 (6 bases). V gave up 3 bases and J gave up 2 bases, with 10 bases separating them. This CDR3 has 14 amino acids. The germline V gene encodes CDR1 LNHDA and CDR2 SQIVND (reference sequence). The CDR3 is CASSIRRGNYGYTF. CDR3 nucleotide sequence: TGTGCCAGTAGTATTCGCAGGGGCAACTATGGCTACACCTTC.

The chain joins TRBV7-2 to TRBJ2-1; D call uncertain. The CDR3 is made up of 12 amino acids. Germline loops: CDR1 SGHTA, CDR2 FQGNSA. Trimming pared 3 bases from V and 7 bases from J, leaving 7 bases between. The CDR3 region is CASSFILNEQFF. The CDR3 DNA follows: TGTGCCAGCAGCTTTATCCTTAATGAGCAGTTCTTC.

This sequence joins TRBV7-9 and TRBJ1-3, with D unclear. CDR3 size: 14 residues. The germline gives CDR1 SEHNR, CDR2 FQNEAQ (reference sequence). Trimming took off 3 bases at V and 1 base at J, with 7 bases between the two ends. In nucleotides, the CDR3 is TGTGCCAGCAGCTTGAGGACTTCTGGAAACACCATATATTTT. It encodes CASSLRTSGNTIYF. Full variable domain (missing parts from reference TRBV7-9 and TRBJ1-3): DTGVSQNPRHKITKRGQNVTFRCDPISEHNRLYWYRQTLGQGPEFLTYFQNEAQLEKSRLLSDRFSAERPKGSFSTLEIQRTEQGDSAMYLCASSLRTSGNTIYFGEGSWLTVV.

The CDR3 reads CASSGAGEIQYF. The CDR3 DNA reads as TGTGCCAGCTCAGGGGCAGGCGAGATCCAGTACTTC. This chain uses TRBV18 with TRBJ2-7; D may be TRBD1 (5 bases). This CDR3 has 12 residues. V lost 5 bases to trimming and J lost 10 bases, with 15 bases between them. Germline V lookup: CDR1 KGHSH, CDR2 LQKENI.

This clone was detected only a few times. The V gene is TRBV4-2, the J gene TRBJ1-1, with D possibly TRBD1 on 6 matching bases. The CDR3 runs to 15 residues. The germline V and J ends were trimmed by 2 bases and 1 base, with 11 bases remaining between them. The germline V gene encodes CDR1 LGHNA and CDR2 YNFKEQ. In DNA, the CDR3 is TGTGCCAGCAGCCAATCGATGGACAGGAACACTGAAGCTTTCTTT. It specifies CASSQSMDRNTEAFF.

The rearrangement links TRBV5-5 to TRBJ2-7; D not resolved. CDR3 length equals 13 residues. Trimming removed 1 base from V and 3 bases from J, with 8 bases in between. Germline CDR1 is SGHKS and CDR2 is YYEKEE (reference sequence). The CDR3 sequence: CASSLTDRYEQYF. The CDR3 DNA reads TGTGCCAGCAGCTTGACAGACCGCTACGAGCAGTACTTC.

There are a few counts of this clone. V usage is TRBV7-8 and J usage is TRBJ2-7, with 8 bases matching TRBD2. The CDR3 sequence is 15 residues long. Germline CDR1 reads SGHVS; CDR2 reads FQNEAQ. V dropped 3 bases and J dropped 5; count of bases not matched to a gene: 9. The CDR3: CASSFGGTRGHEQYF. DNA for the CDR3: TGTGCCAGCAGCTTCGGTGGGACTAGGGGCCACGAGCAGTACTTC.

A remark on this clone: A much larger clone differs from this one at a single base, so this may be a read error. The chain is built from TRBV21-1 and TRBJ2-7; the table's D call, TRBD2, has no DNA check behind it. TRBV21-1 is marked as a pseudogene. This CDR3 comprises 11 residues. The chain's CDR3 is CASSPYYEQYF. CDR3 coding DNA: TGTGCCAGCAGCCCCTACTACGAGCAGTACTTC.

Comments on this clone: The sample contains more than one DNA sequence encoding this CDR3. V and J are TRBV5-4 and TRBJ2-1; D uncertain. Trimming shortened V by 0 bases and J by 0 bases, and 4 bases separated the two germline ends. Germline assignment: CDR1 SGHNT and CDR2 YYREEE (reference sequence). The CDR3 extends over 14 amino acids. The CDR3 DNA is TGTGCCAGCAGCTTGGTGGGCTCCTACAATGAGCAGTTCTTC. Amino acids: CASSLVGSYNEQFF.

This clone has more than one count but fewer than ten. The chain carries TRBV5-1 and TRBJ2-1, with D maybe TRBD1 (5 bases). Trimming took 4 bases from V and 6 from J, leaving 14 bases between them. Germline V gene lookup returns CDR1 SGHRS and CDR2 YFSETQ. This CDR3 comprises 14 residues. Written as DNA, the CDR3 is TGCGCCAGCAGCGGTGAAGGACACCCCAATGAGCAGTTCTTC. This codes for CASSGEGHPNEQFF.

The gene calls are TRBV15 and TRBJ1-2, with D perhaps TRBD1 (5 bases). V was cut by 4 bases and J by 4 bases, with 19 bases left in between. This CDR3 is built from 16 residues. Germline values: CDR1 LNHNV, CDR2 YYDKDF (reference sequence). CDR3 amino acids: CATSTLPLGGGYGYTF. For the CDR3, the DNA is TGTGCCACCAGCACCCTCCCCCTGGGGGGGGGCTATGGCTACACCTTC.

The chain recombines TRBV5-8 with TRBJ2-5; the D call may be TRBD1 or TRBD2 (5 bases each). Per the germline V gene, CDR1 is SGHTS and CDR2 is YDEGEE. This CDR3 has 17 residues. The germline V and J ends were trimmed by 1 base and 7 bases, with 23 bases remaining between them. DNA of the CDR3: TGTGCCAGCAGCTTGTTTAGGATAACCTCTACTGGGGGGACCCAGTACTTC. Translation: CASSLFRITSTGGTQYF.

CDR3 in DNA: TGTGCCAGCAGCCATTCGACCGGGACAGGGCGCTACGAGCAGTACTTC. Protein sequence: CASSHSTGTGRYEQYF. This chain links TRBV13 with TRBJ2-7; 9 bases line up with TRBD1. The CDR3 is made up of 16 amino acids. The J segment lost 3 bases and the V segment lost 5 bases, leaving 11 bases of the junction unmatched. Per the germline V gene, CDR1 is PRHDT and CDR2 is FYEKMQ (reference sequence). The full variable domain, rest sourced from reference TRBV13 and TRBJ2-7, is AAGVIQSPRHLIKEKRETATLKCYPIPRHDTVYWYQQGPGQDPQFLISFYEKMQSDKGSIPDRFSAQQFSDYHSELNMSSLELGDSALYFCASSHSTGTGRYEQYFGPGTRLTVT.

The V call is TRBV28, the J call TRBJ2-1; weak D call: TRBD2 (5 bases). Germline V gene lookup returns CDR1 MDHEN and CDR2 SYDVKM. V was trimmed by 8 bases and J by 6 bases, leaving 11 bases between them. This CDR3 contains 12 residues. The CDR3 reads CASGLAVNEQFF. The CDR3 nucleotides are TGTGCCAGCGGGCTAGCAGTCAATGAGCAGTTCTTC.

Details on this clone: This likely reflects a read error, since a far larger clone is one base away. A read error is likely, as this CDR3 ends without the conserved phenylalanine or tryptophan. J is TRBJ1-5 and V is TRBV19; TRBD1 is a possible D gene (6 bases). This CDR3 is 14 amino acids long. Per the germline V gene, CDR1 is LNHDA and CDR2 is SQIVND (reference sequence). V was clipped by 3 bases and J by 5 bases, with 11 bases between them. CDR3 DNA: TGTGCCAGTAGTATGGGGGACAACTATCAGCCCCAGCATGTT. Amino acids: CASSMGDNYQPQHV.

In the case of this clone: One junction end disagrees with the germline gene, perhaps due to a read error. V usage is TRBV10-3 and J usage is TRBJ2-3; no clear D gene. The CDR3 runs 15 residues. The V gene's germline CDR1 is ENHRY and CDR2 SYGVKD. This CDR3 is CASSVQPTGTDTQYF. The CDR3 DNA follows: TGTGCCAGCAGTGTACAGCCGACCGGCACAGATACGCAGTATTTT.

The V gene is TRBV12-5, the J gene TRBJ2-3; D is undetermined. Looked up from germline, CDR1 is LGHNT and CDR2 is FRNRAP. V lost 6 bases and J lost 2, with 15 bases in between. There are 15 residues in the CDR3. This CDR3 is CASGPREVATDTQYF. CDR3 in DNA: TGTGCTAGTGGCCCCCGAGAGGTAGCCACAGATACGCAGTATTTT.

The CDR3 protein is CASSPNSVEKLFF. The DNA of the CDR3 is TGTGCCAGCAGCCCCAACAGCGTTGAAAAACTGTTTTTT. The chain joins TRBV2 to TRBJ1-4, with D uncertain. Germline CDR1 reads SNHLY; CDR2 reads FYNNEI. V was clipped by 6 bases and J by 7 bases, with 12 bases between them. The CDR3 is 13 amino acids.

The chain carries TRBV4-3 and TRBJ2-3; maybe TRBD1 (6 bases). This CDR3 region has 17 residues. The ends were cut back, 0 bases at V and 3 bases at J, with 16 bases in the middle. The V gene's germline CDR1 is LGHNA and CDR2 YSLEER. CDR3 in DNA: TGCGCCAGCAGCCAAGAACTGGGGGCGCTCAAGACAGATACGCAGTATTTT. The encoded protein is CASSQELGALKTDTQYF.

This clone was found a few times. V and J are TRBV7-9 and TRBJ1-1; D may be TRBD1 (5 bases). Trimming pared 5 bases from V and 4 bases from J, leaving 14 bases between. The germline V gene has CDR1 SEHNR and CDR2 FQNEAQ (reference sequence). The CDR3 consists of 14 residues. The CDR3 nucleotides read TGTGCCAGCAGCCGCACATGGGACCCCACTGAAGCTTTCTTT. Its translation: CASSRTWDPTEAFF.